This TCR beta chain was sequenced in a study of cytomegalovirus exposure and HLA in healthy donors. Looking at the study overall: Of the donors genotyped, some 400 in all, around 77% fell in the Caucasian-associated ancestry cluster. Study-wide findings and caveats: Reported results showed that the classifier diagnosed cytomegalovirus status with high specificity and sensitivity. Differences between HLA loci emerged in a later analysis of TCR association rates, with DRB1 most and HLA-C fewest.

V was clipped by 4 bases and J by 0 bases, with 19 bases between them. From germline, CDR1 is SGHNT and CDR2 YYREEE (reference sequence). CDR3 length: 17 residues. It was with 60 Vbeta and 13 Jbeta primers that the PCR ran. Here immunoSEQ multiplex PCR was the method, and the copy in TCRdb shows in-frame clones only, minus some. This sample contains about 110,000 clones. Remarks on this clone: Its antigen is as yet unknown.

V and J are TRBV5-4 and TRBJ2-5, with D perhaps TRBD2 (6 bases). The sample taken for sequencing was PBMCs. This sequence was found in a man aged 25-45 years in good health and CMV-seronegative. The CDR3 DNA reads as TGTGCCAGCAGCGCCGGGGGTCGGGGTCATGACCAAGAGACCCAGTACTTC. It specifies CASSAGGRGHDQETQYF.